This T cell receptor (beta chain) was found in a study of identical twins. TCRdb reprocessed the 5' RACE reads with MiXCR, giving one entry per CDR3 protein. The table shows 350,000 to 450,000 distinct CDR3 sequences, with less than 20% occurring only once. Germline-derived CDR1 and CDR2 are SNHLY and FYNNEI. The V and J ends lost 8 bases and 0 bases, in that order; junction bases with no gene match: 9. This CDR3 spans 15 amino acids. In its sample, this clonotype was seen many times. The antigen is undetermined. Findings and limits, study-wide: Insertions were fewer in abundant cord blood beta clonotypes, whereas memory repertoires showed none of this pattern.

Sequencing was performed on naive T cells sorted from blood. The receptor was derived from a man in his fifties or sixties in good health. The chain links TRBV2 to TRBJ2-7; 8 bases line up with TRBD2. The CDR3 nucleotides read TGTGCCAGCGGGGCAGGGAGCGGGGGCTCCTACGAGCAGTACTTC. Its protein is CASGAGSGGSYEQYF.